This T cell receptor (beta chain) derives from a study of T-cell reconstitution after alpha-beta-depleted transplantation in children. The CDR3 is 17 residues long. Unmatched junction bases numbered 18, after V lost 7 bases and J lost 4 bases. The V gene's germline CDR1 is WNHNN and CDR2 SYGVQD (reference sequence). Preparation of the TCRbeta library was carried out with unique molecular identifiers. TCRdb reprocessed the PCR reads with MiXCR, giving one entry per CDR3 protein. This sample has around 340,000 distinct CDR3 sequences, with roughly 14% found just once. This chain uses TRBV10-1 with TRBJ2-5; 7 bases match TRBD2. This TCR was recovered from a human donor who donated a stem cell graft to a child with Fanconi anemia. Source: PBMCs, taken from the stem cell graft. The CDR3 here is CASTNGGRATLGETQYF. The CDR3 nucleotides are TGCGCCAGCACTAACGGGGGGAGGGCAACGCTGGGAGAGACCCAGTACTTC.